Presented here are 30 T cell receptor beta chains from one specimen sequenced in a study of regulatory T cells in long-lasting Graves disease. Arm-PCR with iRepertoire HTBI primers amplified the CDR3 regions for these TCR beta libraries. Using its own MiXCR run on the multiplex PCR reads, TCRdb lists one record per CDR3 protein. The sample lists hundreds of thousands of distinct CDR3 sequences; 15% to 20% were seen once. Time point: newly diagnosed GD, antithyroid drugs for less than 3 months. There was RNA extracted from PBMCs, and the TCR library was made from it. This sample also appeared in a second study, on T cells in Graves' hyperthyroidism and ophthalmopathy.

This material consisted of peripheral blood mononuclear cells (PBMCs), taken at new diagnosis, from a patient treated with antithyroid drugs. These receptors were collected from a woman aged 35 to 59 with Graves disease.

In its sample, this clonotype was seen many times. V is TRBV20-1 and J is TRBJ2-3; tentative D call: TRBD1 (5 bases). V lost 0 bases and J 6 bases, leaving 13 bases between the germline ends. Per germline, CDR1 DFQATT and CDR2 SNEGSKA (reference sequence). The CDR3 covers 14 residues. CDR3 in amino acids: CSARDLRVVDTQYF. DNA of the CDR3: TGCAGTGCTAGAGATCTCAGGGTGGTTGATACGCAGTATTTT.

This clonotype was observed a handful of times. A much larger clone differs by one base, so this may be a read error. The chain combines TRBV6-5 with TRBJ2-1; TRBD2 aligns across 9 bases. The V segment lost 1 base and the J segment 6 bases; nucleotides outside the gene matches: 4. This CDR3 comprises 15 residues. Germline assignment: CDR1 MNHEY and CDR2 SVGAGI. CDR3: CASSYLGTSFNEQFF. The CDR3 DNA sequence: TGTGCCAGCAGTTACTTGGGGACTAGCTTCAATGAGCAGTTCTTC.

This clonotype was observed a handful of times. This chain connects TRBV20-1 to TRBJ1-6, with TRBD1 as a possible D gene (5 bases). This CDR3 has 15 amino acids. The V and J ends lost 4 bases and 5 bases respectively, with 15 bases between them. Germline assignment: CDR1 DFQATT and CDR2 SNEGSKA (reference sequence). The CDR3 DNA reads as TGCAGTGCTACAGGGAGTCTGGGGCATAATTCACCCCTCCACTTT. It translates to CSATGSLGHNSPLHF.

This clonotype appeared many times. The CDR3 loop reads CASNDQGPDTQYF. CDR3 DNA: TGTGCCAGTAATGACCAGGGACCAGATACGCAGTATTTT. This chain uses TRBV19 with TRBJ2-3; D is perhaps TRBD1 or TRBD2 (5 bases each). Trimming left V 7 bases short and J 4 bases short, with 12 bases between. This CDR3 spans 13 amino acids. Germline values: CDR1 LNHDA, CDR2 SQIVND (reference sequence). The entire variable domain, with the rest obtained from reference TRBV19 and TRBJ2-3, is as follows: DGGITQSPKYLFRKEGQNVTLSCEQNLNHDAMYWYRQDPGQGLRLIYYSQIVNDFQKGDIAEGYSVSREKKESFPLTVTSAQKNPTAFYLCASNDQGPDTQYFGPGTRLTVL.

This clonotype was found many times. The chain is built from TRBV20-1 and TRBJ2-7, with D perhaps assigned TRBD1 or TRBD2 (6 bases each). This CDR3 comprises 15 residues. V lost 0 bases and J lost 0, with 12 bases in between. Germline V CDR1 and CDR2: DFQATT, SNEGSKA (reference sequence). Here the CDR3 reads CSARDLEGVSYEQYF. For the CDR3, the DNA is TGCAGTGCTAGAGATCTGGAGGGGGTCTCCTACGAGCAGTACTTC.

This clonotype was observed at least ten times. The chain combines TRBV12-3 or TRBV12-4 with TRBJ1-2, with D possibly matching TRBD1 (6 bases). V was pared by 5 bases and J by 2 bases, with 12 bases between. The CDR3 spans 14 residues. In DNA form, the CDR3 reads TGTGCCAGCAGTACCTACACAGGGAACTATGGCTACACCTTC. This gives the protein CASSTYTGNYGYTF.

The chain recombines TRBV3-1 with TRBJ2-1; TRBD2 matches 11 bases. Losses at the gene ends were 1 base for V and 8 bases for J; bases not matched to a gene: 10. Germline CDR1 reads LGHDT; CDR2 reads YNNKEL (reference sequence). The CDR3 contains 17 residues. This CDR3 reads CASSQVLAGGTFYEQFF. CDR3 nucleotide sequence: TGTGCCAGCAGCCAAGTTCTAGCGGGGGGTACATTCTATGAGCAGTTCTTC.

Ten or more counts support this clonotype. The V gene is TRBV12-3 or TRBV12-4, the J gene TRBJ2-3; weak D call: TRBD2 (5 bases). Deletions cut 5 bases from V and 4 bases from J, with 19 bases between. The CDR3 sequence is 16 residues long. The CDR3 sequence is CASSPGLIMVSDTQYF. In DNA form, the CDR3 reads TGTGCCAGCAGTCCAGGACTGATTATGGTTTCAGATACGCAGTATTTT.

In this sample, this clonotype turned up once. The chain is built from TRBV5-1 and TRBJ2-5, with 11 bases aligning to TRBD1. V shed 8 bases, J shed 3 bases, and the junction held 9 bases outside the gene matches. Germline loops: CDR1 SGHRS, CDR2 YFSETQ. The CDR3 consists of 15 residues. DNA for the CDR3: TGCGCCAGTGGACAGGGGGCCACTGGTAAAGAGACCCAGTACTTC. It specifies CASGQGATGKETQYF.

In this sample, this clonotype turned up many times. This chain uses TRBV6-5 with TRBJ1-6; 7 bases fit TRBD1. Germline CDR1 and CDR2: MNHEY and SVGAGI. The CDR3 loop spans 12 amino acids. V lost 4 bases, J lost 10 bases, and 1 base stayed unmatched. CDR3 amino acids: CASSSQGSPLHF. CDR3 nucleotides: TGTGCCAGCAGTTCACAGGGGTCACCCCTCCACTTT.

This clonotype was seen repeatedly, ten times or more. The chain links TRBV15 to TRBJ1-2; the D gene is possibly TRBD1 (6 bases). Trimming removed 1 base from V and 8 bases from J, with 14 bases in between. This CDR3 region has 14 residues. Germline-derived CDR1 and CDR2 are LNHNV and YYDKDF (reference sequence). This CDR3 is CATSRGGGNYGYTF. The CDR3 nucleotides are TGTGCCACCAGCAGAGGAGGGGGGAATTACGGCTACACCTTC. The whole variable domain, filled in from reference TRBV15 and TRBJ1-2, reads DAMVIQNPRYQVTQFGKPVTLSCSQTLNHNVMYWYQQKSSQAPKLLFHYYDKDFNNEADTPDNFQSRRPNTSFCFLDIRSPGLGDTAMYLCATSRGGGNYGYTFGSGTRLTVV.

This clonotype has just a few counts. The chain recombines TRBV12-3 or TRBV12-4 with TRBJ1-1, with D unresolved. Trimming shortened V by 7 bases and J by 7 bases, and 10 bases separated the two germline ends. CDR3 size: 11 residues. For the CDR3, the DNA is TGTGCCAGCACCATGGGCAGTGAAGCTTTCTTT. It is translated as CASTMGSEAFF.

The table lists this clonotype with many counts. The rearrangement joins TRBV6-1 to TRBJ1-1; D gene ambiguous. Germline assignment: CDR1 MNHNS and CDR2 SASEGT. The CDR3 sequence is 12 residues long. V was pared by 7 bases and J by 3 bases, with 9 bases between. The CDR3, as DNA: TGTGCCAGCATAGGGCAGTACACTGAAGCTTTCTTT. Translated: CASIGQYTEAFF.

Many counts were recorded for this clonotype. The junction does not match germline at one end; this may be a read error. J is TRBJ2-1 and V is TRBV5-1, with D possibly being TRBD1 or TRBD2 (5 bases each). There are 13 residues in the CDR3. Germline V gene data show CDR1 as SGHRS and CDR2 as YFSETQ. CDR3 DNA sequence: TGTGCCAGCAGCGGCGACAGCTACAATGAGCAGTTCTTC. This encodes CASSGDSYNEQFF.

V is TRBV4-1 and J is TRBJ1-2; D is undetermined. The CDR3 extends over 14 amino acids. V lost 1 base and J lost 3, with 9 bases in between. From germline, CDR1 is MGHRA and CDR2 YSYEKL. The CDR3 coding sequence is TGCGCCAGCAGCCAAGGGCTCAGAGACTATGGCTACACCTTC. Translating it yields CASSQGLRDYGYTF.

This clonotype showed up just a few times. V and J are TRBV19 and TRBJ2-3, with 9 positions matching TRBD1. CDR3 length: 16 amino acids. CDR1 is LNHDA, CDR2 SQIVND, per germline (reference sequence). V lost 5 bases, J lost 3 bases, and 9 bases stayed unmatched. The CDR3 spells CASSPRIGQGTDTQYF. The CDR3 bases are TGTGCCAGTAGTCCTCGGATAGGACAGGGGACAGATACGCAGTATTTT. Supplemented by reference TRBV19 and TRBJ2-3, the full variable domain reads DGGITQSPKYLFRKEGQNVTLSCEQNLNHDAMYWYRQDPGQGLRLIYYSQIVNDFQKGDIAEGYSVSREKKESFPLTVTSAQKNPTAFYLCASSPRIGQGTDTQYFGPGTRLTVL.

There are a few counts of this clonotype. The genes are TRBV18 and TRBJ1-1; D not certain. Germline V CDR1 and CDR2: KGHSH, LQKENI. This CDR3 is built from 13 residues. Between the trimmed V and J ends, which lost 3 bases and 6 bases, there was a span of 11 bases. The CDR3 is CASSPGMVPEAFF. CDR3 bases: TGTGCCAGCTCACCGGGTATGGTACCTGAAGCTTTCTTT.

Note on this clonotype: With a much larger clone just one base away, this may be a read error. Given the absence of the conserved phenylalanine or tryptophan at the CDR3 end, a read error is likely. V usage is TRBV6-2 or TRBV6-3 and J usage is TRBJ1-1; perhaps TRBD1 as D (6 bases). Trimming pared 7 bases from V and 0 bases from J, leaving 15 bases between. Per the germline V gene, CDR1 is MNHEY and CDR2 is SVGEGT. This CDR3 has 15 residues. As DNA, the CDR3 is TGTGCCAGCACCGCAACAGGGTCCATGAACACTGAAGCTTTCTCT. This sequence encodes CASTATGSMNTEAFS.

This rearrangement joins TRBV14 to TRBJ1-2; 11 positions agree with TRBD1. Germline loops: CDR1 SGHDN, CDR2 FVKESK. With V trimmed by 3 bases and J by 10 bases, 7 bases remained unmatched. The CDR3 loop spans 14 amino acids. In DNA form, the CDR3 reads TGTGCCAGCAGCCACCCGGGACAGGGGGATGTCTACACCTTC. It yields the protein CASSHPGQGDVYTF.

This clonotype has a handful of counts. The CDR3 DNA reads as TGTGCCAGCAGTGACTCGAATGAAAAACTGTTTTTT. Its translation: CASSDSNEKLFF. This rearrangement joins TRBV6-4 to TRBJ1-4; D remains ambiguous. Germline lookup yields CDR1 MRHNA and CDR2 SNTAGT. V lost 0 bases, J lost 5 bases, and 1 base lay in between. This CDR3 spans 12 amino acids.

This clonotype was observed at least ten times. J is TRBJ1-2 and V is TRBV11-2, with 7 bases identical to TRBD1. This CDR3 is built from 15 residues. J was trimmed by 4 bases and V by 0 bases; bases with no gene match: 5. Germline V lookup: CDR1 SGHAT, CDR2 FQNNGV. The CDR3 protein is CASSLDTGASYGYTF. The CDR3 bases are TGTGCCAGCAGCTTAGATACAGGGGCCTCCTATGGCTACACCTTC.

This clonotype was detected many times. The chain joins TRBV6-1 to TRBJ1-1; D may be TRBD1 (5 bases). Trimming cost V 7 bases and J 0 bases, with 9 bases left between them. CDR3 length: 13 amino acids. Germline CDR1 reads MNHNS; CDR2 reads SASEGT. CDR3 residues: CASNWDLNTEAFF. The DNA of the CDR3 is TGTGCCAGCAATTGGGACCTGAACACTGAAGCTTTCTTT.

This clonotype has at least ten counts. The rearrangement uses TRBV27 and TRBJ1-5, with D possibly being TRBD1 (6 bases). The V end was cut by 3 bases, the J end by 4 bases, with 10 bases between. The V gene's germline CDR1 is MNHEY and CDR2 SMNVEV (reference sequence). The CDR3 spans 14 residues. The CDR3 DNA reads TGTGCCAGCAGTTTGGACAGTGGGAATCAGCCCCAGCATTTT. Its protein is CASSLDSGNQPQHF.

This clonotype showed up many times. The chain employs TRBV12-3 or TRBV12-4 and TRBJ1-2, with TRBD1 matching 11 bases. The CDR3 runs 17 residues. V gave up 3 bases and J gave up 4 bases; unmatched junction bases: 10. In DNA, the CDR3 is TGTGCCAGCAGTTTGGCGCCCGGGACAGGGGGGACCTATGGCTACACCTTC. Translation gives CASSLAPGTGGTYGYTF.

This clonotype was seen many times. As DNA, the CDR3 is TGTGCCAGCATCCCCCAAGGGCAGGGGGCTAGGGGCTACACCTTC. It encodes CASIPQGQGARGYTF. This chain uses TRBV6-1 with TRBJ1-2, with 8 bases matching TRBD1. The CDR3 spans 15 residues. Germline V gives CDR1 MNHNS, CDR2 SASEGT. With V trimmed by 7 bases and J by 8 bases, 15 bases remained unmatched.

For this clonotype: Lacking the conserved final phenylalanine or tryptophan, this CDR3 likely reflects a read error. The chain links TRBV20-1 to TRBJ1-5, with D unclear. V shed 5 bases and J shed 5 bases, with 19 bases lying between them. Looked up from germline, CDR1 is DFQATT and CDR2 is SNEGSKA (reference sequence). The CDR3 loop spans 15 amino acids. Written as DNA, the CDR3 is TGCAGTGCTGGACCGGGATCCCGGGATGATCAGCCCCAGCATCTT. Its protein product is CSAGPGSRDDQPQHL.

The sample holds many counts of this clonotype. The V and J genes are TRBV20-1 and TRBJ1-5, with D hard to call. The V end lost 2 bases, the J end lost 3 bases, and 8 bases lay between the germline ends. Germline V gene data show CDR1 as DFQATT and CDR2 as SNEGSKA (reference sequence). This CDR3 spans 13 amino acids. The CDR3 sequence: CSARQDPNQPQHF. DNA of the CDR3: TGCAGTGCTAGACAGGACCCCAATCAGCCCCAGCATTTT.

Notes on this clonotype: Given a much more abundant clone one base away, this may be a read error. CDR3 residues: CGTKRGGQPTDTQYF. The CDR3 DNA sequence: TGTGGCACCAAACGGGGGGGTCAGCCCACAGATACGCAGTATTTT. J is TRBJ2-3 and V is TRBV10-3, with 8 bases fitting TRBD2. Per germline, CDR1 ENHRY and CDR2 SYGVKD. The length of the CDR3 is 15 residues.

For this clonotype: A single base separates this from a much larger clone, so it may be a read error. The chain carries TRBV5-1 and TRBJ2-1; 8 nucleotides line up with TRBD2. The J call may be faulty, since TRBJ2-7 better matches the DNA end. Looked up from germline, CDR1 is SGHRS and CDR2 is YFSETQ. The CDR3 loop spans 16 amino acids. The CDR3 DNA reads as TGCGCCAGCAGCTTGGCCCCGGGACTAGACTACAATGAGCAGTACTTC. This sequence encodes CASSLAPGLDYNEQYF.

The chain uses TRBV12-3 or TRBV12-4 and TRBJ1-1; weak D call: TRBD1 (5 bases). CDR3 length equals 14 residues. Trimming pared 3 bases from V and 3 bases from J, leaving 11 bases between. CDR3 DNA: TGTGCCAGCAGTTTCTCCGGGGGTCACACTGAAGCTTTCTTT. Translated: CASSFSGGHTEAFF.